What follows are 25 T cell receptor beta chains derived from one specimen sequenced in a study of blood T cells in healthy people across ages. Sample-barcoded 5' priming and a J-beta primer mix drove a second PCR of roughly 7 to 11 cycles. TCRdb fed the 5' RACE reads into MiXCR, producing one record per CDR3 protein. The table lists approximately 1,100,000 distinct CDR3 sequences, under 55% of them singletons. Sequenced input: blood. Every receptor here comes from an older woman in good health.

The chain carries TRBV6-1 and TRBJ2-3, with 15 nucleotides matching TRBD2. This CDR3 has 20 amino acids. The germline gives CDR1 MNHNS, CDR2 SASEGT. The J segment lost 0 bases and the V segment lost 5 bases, leaving 12 bases of the junction unmatched. The CDR3 region is CASSPTLGLAGGPSTDTQYF. CDR3 DNA sequence: TGTGCCAGCAGTCCAACGCTCGGACTAGCGGGAGGGCCAAGCACAGATACGCAGTATTTT.

In regard to this clonotype: Mismatch with germline at one junction end may stem from a read error. The chain uses TRBV3-1 and TRBJ2-4; D is unclear. This CDR3 is 16 amino acids long. Per the germline V gene, CDR1 is LGHDT and CDR2 is YNNKEL (reference sequence). The CDR3 bases are TGCGCCAGCAGCCAAGATCTGGCATTTGGCAAAAACATTCAGTACTTC. It translates to CASSQDLAFGKNIQYF. The full variable domain, its missing parts supplied by reference TRBV3-1 and TRBJ2-4, is DTAVSQTPKYLVTQMGNDKSIKCEQNLGHDTMYWYKQDSKKFLKIMFSYNNKELIINETVPNRFSPKSPDKAHLNLHINSLELGDSAVYFCASSQDLAFGKNIQYFGAGTRLSVL.

This clonotype showed up just a few times. The V and J genes are TRBV24-1 and TRBJ2-1, with TRBD2 matching over 12 bases. CDR3 length: 18 residues. Trimming took 4 bases from V and 10 from J; bases not matched to a gene: 16. Per germline, CDR1 KGHDR and CDR2 SFDVKD. The CDR3 DNA is TGTGCCACCAGTGAACGGACTAGCGGGAAGCCTCAGACGTCCGAGCAGTTCTTC. Encoded protein: CATSERTSGKPQTSEQFF.

The chain carries TRBV5-1 and TRBJ2-1; the match to TRBD1 covers 9 bases. CDR1 is SGHRS, CDR2 YFSETQ, per germline. V lost 2 bases, J lost 3 bases, and 12 bases stayed unmatched. The CDR3 runs to 18 residues. The CDR3, as DNA: TGCGCCAGCAGCTTTTCCCGGGACAGGGAGCGAGACTACAATGAGCAGTTCTTC. Its protein product is CASSFSRDRERDYNEQFF.

The rearrangement uses TRBV29-1 and TRBJ2-7; 7 bases are a match to TRBD2. This CDR3 has 15 residues. CDR1 and CDR2 (germline): SQVTM, ANQGSEA. Trimming removed 3 bases from V and 7 bases from J; junction bases left unmatched: 15. The DNA for the CDR3 is TGCAGCGTTGATCTTATGGCGGGAGTCATCAATGAGCAGTACTTC. This translates into CSVDLMAGVINEQYF.

This clonotype appeared a few times. The chain combines TRBV4-2 with TRBJ2-1; D unresolved. CDR3 size: 15 residues. Trimming left V 0 bases short and J 5 bases short, with 11 bases between. CDR1 LGHNA and CDR2 YNFKEQ come from the germline V gene. This CDR3 is CASSQDVSFNNEQFF. The DNA for the CDR3 is TGTGCCAGCAGCCAAGACGTGAGTTTCAACAATGAGCAGTTCTTC.

The chain carries TRBV16 and TRBJ1-2; D is unresolved. Germline-derived CDR1 and CDR2 are KGHSY and FQNENV. This CDR3 contains 16 residues. V was clipped by 4 bases and J by 7 bases, with 22 bases between them. The CDR3 reads CASSRTNDPQVCGYTF. The CDR3 region has the DNA TGTGCCAGCAGCCGAACAAATGACCCGCAAGTGTGTGGCTACACCTTC. The entire variable domain, with the rest obtained from reference TRBV16 and TRBJ1-2, is as follows: GEEVAQTPKHLVRGEGQKAKLYCAPIKGHSYVFWYQQVLKNEFKFLISFQNENVFDETGMPKERFSAKCLPNSPCSLEIQATKLEDSAVYFCASSRTNDPQVCGYTFGSGTRLTVV.

The chain recombines TRBV20-1 with TRBJ2-5, with unresolved D. Germline V gene lookup returns CDR1 DFQATT and CDR2 SNEGSKA (reference sequence). CDR3 length equals 15 residues. V was pared by 7 bases and J by 0 bases, with 18 bases between. CDR3 loop: CSELGSTFHQETQYF. DNA for the CDR3: TGCAGTGAGCTCGGCAGTACATTCCACCAAGAGACCCAGTACTTC.

With regard to this clonotype: One end of the junction does not line up with germline, which may come from a read error. This chain links TRBV12-3 or TRBV12-4 with TRBJ2-7, with 12 bases lining up with TRBD2. The CDR3 loop spans 16 amino acids. The CDR3 loop reads CASLAGGPGSSDEQYF. Written as DNA, the CDR3 is TGTGCCAGCCTAGCGGGAGGGCCGGGTAGCTCCGACGAGCAGTACTTC.

The CDR3 DNA follows: TGTGCCAGCAGCACATACCATCTCCTGGGTAGCAATCAGCCCCAGCATTTT. This encodes CASSTYHLLGSNQPQHF. The genes are TRBV7-8 and TRBJ1-5; D is undetermined. The CDR3 length is 17 residues. The germline V gene encodes CDR1 SGHVS and CDR2 FQNEAQ. Trimming took 5 bases from V and 0 from J, leaving 17 bases between them. Using reference TRBV7-8 and TRBJ1-5 for the parts outside the CDR3, the full variable domain is GAGVSQSPRYKVAKRGQDVALRCDPISGHVSLFWYQQALGQGPEFLTYFQNEAQLDKSGLPSDRFFAERPEGSVSTLKIQRTQQEDSAVYLCASSTYHLLGSNQPQHFGDGTRLSIL.

V usage is TRBV12-3 or TRBV12-4 and J usage is TRBJ2-5; a possible D gene is TRBD2 (6 bases). Gene TRBJ2-7 matches the end of the DNA better, so the J call may be wrong. This CDR3 region has 14 residues. The CDR3 nucleotides read TGTGCCAGCAGGCTTTTCGGGGGTCCTGGCGAGCAGTACTTC. Translation: CASRLFGGPGEQYF.

The J gene is TRBJ2-7, the V gene TRBV5-1; D unclear. The V gene's germline CDR1 is SGHRS and CDR2 YFSETQ. V dropped 2 bases and J dropped 4 bases, with 16 bases sitting between them. This CDR3 is 15 amino acids long. CDR3: CASSFRPGAGYEQYF. CDR3 DNA sequence: TGCGCCAGCAGCTTCCGACCAGGTGCCGGGTACGAGCAGTACTTC.

This clonotype has more than one count but fewer than ten. The gene calls are TRBV6-1 and TRBJ2-1; D may correspond to TRBD1 or TRBD2 (6 bases each). Trimming pared 8 bases from V and 8 bases from J, leaving 22 bases between. Germline V lookup: CDR1 MNHNS, CDR2 SASEGT. The CDR3 contains 15 residues. CDR3 coding DNA: TGTGCCAGCCACAGTATTGGCCGGGGGCAGGATGAGCAGTTCTTC. Translating it yields CASHSIGRGQDEQFF.

The chain combines TRBV28 with TRBJ2-7; D is perhaps TRBD1 or TRBD2 (5 bases each). The CDR3 contains 13 residues. V lost 4 bases, J lost 2 bases, and 9 bases lay in between. The V gene's germline CDR1 is MDHEN and CDR2 SYDVKM. The CDR3 DNA is TGTGCCAGCAGTTGGGACCTGACCTACGAGCAGTACTTC. It specifies CASSWDLTYEQYF.

This clonotype came up a few times. This chain links TRBV28 with TRBJ1-2; possibly TRBD1 for D (5 bases). With 4 bases removed from V and 0 bases from J, the gap between germline ends came to 12 bases. The CDR3 loop spans 15 amino acids. Germline V lookup: CDR1 MDHEN, CDR2 SYDVKM. The CDR3 is CASSSPGGTNYGYTF. For the CDR3, the DNA is TGTGCCAGCAGTTCCCCGGGGGGGACTAACTATGGCTACACCTTC.

This clonotype has at least ten counts. The chain is built from TRBV9 and TRBJ1-2, with D perhaps TRBD1 (6 bases). CDR1 is SGDLS, CDR2 YYNGEE, per germline. With 1 base removed from V and 1 base from J, the gap between germline ends came to 8 bases. The CDR3 has 14 residues. CDR3 in amino acids: CASSVPGDNYGYTF. CDR3 DNA sequence: TGTGCCAGCAGCGTACCAGGGGATAACTATGGCTACACCTTC.

This rearrangement joins TRBV4-2 to TRBJ2-7; D uncertain. From germline, CDR1 is LGHNA and CDR2 YNFKEQ. The CDR3 loop spans 13 amino acids. V shed 3 bases and J shed 6 bases, with 12 bases lying between them. CDR3 sequence: CASSHRTHCEQYF. In DNA, the CDR3 is TGTGCCAGCAGCCACCGGACCCATTGCGAGCAGTACTTC.

This clonotype turned up a few times. V usage is TRBV6-5 and J usage is TRBJ2-1; D may be TRBD1 or TRBD2 (5 bases each). The CDR3 loop spans 13 amino acids. Trimming took off 2 bases at V and 6 bases at J, with 8 bases between the two ends. Germline V gene sequence: CDR1 MNHEY, CDR2 SVGAGI. This CDR3 is CASSYGGSNEQFF. The CDR3 DNA follows: TGTGCCAGCAGTTACGGGGGAAGCAATGAGCAGTTCTTC.

This clonotype was counted between two and nine times. The J gene is TRBJ2-5, the V gene TRBV30; 7 bases match TRBD1. Germline V gene lookup returns CDR1 GTSNPN and CDR2 SVGIG (reference sequence). The V segment lost 1 base and the J segment 7 bases; nucleotides outside the gene matches: 12. CDR3 length: 15 amino acids. CDR3 sequence reads: CAWSARTGSRLTQYF. DNA for the CDR3: TGTGCCTGGAGTGCGAGGACAGGTTCCAGGTTGACCCAGTACTTC.

Regarding this clonotype: Just one base apart from a much larger clone, this may be a read error. V gene TRBV29-1 combines with J gene TRBJ2-1; D gene uncertain. The J call may not be correct, given that the DNA end is closer to TRBJ2-7. In germline, CDR1 is SQVTM, CDR2 ANQGSEA. This CDR3 has 13 residues. The CDR3 is CSVGRRAYNEQYF. The CDR3 region has the DNA TGCAGCGTCGGACGTCGTGCGTACAATGAGCAGTACTTC.

This rearrangement joins TRBV27 to TRBJ2-1, with TRBD2 identical over 9 bases. The CDR3 contains 15 residues. Germline assignment: CDR1 MNHEY and CDR2 SMNVEV (reference sequence). The trim removed 6 bases at V and 2 bases at J, leaving 5 bases unmatched. The CDR3 loop reads CASRQAGGPYNEQFF. In DNA, the CDR3 is TGTGCCAGCAGGCAAGCGGGAGGTCCCTACAATGAGCAGTTCTTC.

This clonotype was detected only a few times. CDR3 in DNA: TGTGCCAGCAGTTTAGCGGCTAGCGGGAGTAGGGATGAGCAGTTCTTC. The encoded protein is CASSLAASGSRDEQFF. V is TRBV12-3 or TRBV12-4 and J is TRBJ2-1; 10 bases are a match to TRBD2. The CDR3 is made up of 16 amino acids. The junction had 7 bases not matched to a gene; V was cut back by 0 bases and J by 8 bases.

This clonotype was observed a handful of times. The rearrangement uses TRBV18 and TRBJ2-7; possible D gene TRBD1, 5 bases. The CDR3 covers 14 residues. Germline-derived CDR1 and CDR2 are KGHSH and LQKENI. Trimming pared 4 bases from V and 3 bases from J, leaving 13 bases between. The CDR3 loop reads CASSLSAGNYEQYF. In DNA form, the CDR3 reads TGTGCCAGCTCACTATCTGCAGGGAACTACGAGCAGTACTTC.

The chain uses TRBV12-3 or TRBV12-4 and TRBJ2-7; D gene unclear. V gave up 1 base and J gave up 4 bases, with 8 bases separating them. This CDR3 comprises 13 residues. The CDR3 DNA reads as TGTGCCAGCAGTTTAGTACGTAATTACGAGCAGTACTTC. Translation gives CASSLVRNYEQYF.

This chain links TRBV14 with TRBJ1-2; D call uncertain. CDR1 is SGHDN and CDR2 is FVKESK in the germline V gene. CDR3 length: 14 amino acids. The ends were cut back, 1 base at V and 5 bases at J, with 11 bases in the middle. The CDR3 spells CASSQASSAYGYTF. In nucleotides, the CDR3 is TGTGCCAGCAGCCAAGCCTCGTCCGCTTATGGCTACACCTTC.